Reported below is one TCR beta chain. Its antigen is not identified. The second PCR ran roughly 6 to 11 cycles with a sample-barcoded 5' primer and J-beta primers. Tagging of each cDNA molecule was performed by a template-switch adaptor with 12 random nucleotides. TCRdb reprocessed the 5' RACE reads via MiXCR and lists one record per CDR3 protein. The sample consists of some 320,000 distinct CDR3 sequences, 25% to 30% of them appearing once. This sample is part of a study of blood T cells in healthy people across ages. Study-wide results and caveats: Age brought a roughly linear fall in TCR beta diversity measured per million T cells. Higher diversity and more naive CD4+ cells were features of long-lived donors, compared to aged donors.

V was clipped by 2 bases and J by 6 bases; unmatched bases: 7. The CDR3 has 16 amino acids. Germline assignment: CDR1 SEHNR and CDR2 FQNEAQ (reference sequence). The sequencing sample was made of blood. The V call is TRBV7-9, the J call TRBJ2-2; 9 nucleotides line up with TRBD1. This clonotype originated in a woman aged 70-85 years in good health. The CDR3 spells CASSLNRGRSAGELFF. CDR3 in DNA: TGTGCCAGCAGCTTAAACAGGGGGCGCTCCGCCGGGGAGCTGTTTTTT.